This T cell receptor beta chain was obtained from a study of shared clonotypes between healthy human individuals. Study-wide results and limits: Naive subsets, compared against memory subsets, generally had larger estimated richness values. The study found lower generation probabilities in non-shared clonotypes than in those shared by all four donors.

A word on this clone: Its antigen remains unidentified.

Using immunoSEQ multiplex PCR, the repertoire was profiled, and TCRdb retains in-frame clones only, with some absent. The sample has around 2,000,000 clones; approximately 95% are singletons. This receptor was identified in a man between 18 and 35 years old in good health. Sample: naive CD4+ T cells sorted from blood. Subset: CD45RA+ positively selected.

The CDR3 nucleotides are TGTGCCAGCAGTCCAAGATACGGACAGGTTCTTTATGGCTACACCTTC. As protein: CASSPRYGQVLYGYTF. This chain uses TRBV28 with TRBJ1-2; TRBD1 matches 7 bases. The J segment lost 5 bases and the V segment lost 5 bases, leaving 14 bases of the junction unmatched. The CDR3 contains 16 residues. CDR1 and CDR2 from the germline V gene are MDHEN and SYDVKM.